This TCR beta chain was recorded in a study of follicular helper T cells after annual influenza vaccination. Study-level information: For some subjects, blood spans the 2013-2014, 2014-2015 and 2015-2016 annual vaccinations.

Time point: 2015-2016 season, 7 days after influenza vaccination. The protocol was immunoSEQ multiplex PCR, while the TCRdb copy is restricted to in-frame clones and leaves out a portion. This sample carries around 7,300 clones, roughly 82% of them seen once, and the ten largest clones take around 1.4%. The CDR3 contains 15 residues. Germline V lookup: CDR1 KGHSH, CDR2 LQKENI. Trimming cost V 3 bases and J 1 base, with 10 bases left between them. This TCR came from an adult who received the influenza vaccine. This sample comprised CXCR5- memory CD4+ T cells sorted from blood, obtained 7 days after influenza vaccination. The V and J genes are TRBV18 and TRBJ1-5; TRBD1 is a possible D gene (6 bases). CDR3 nucleotides: TGTGCCAGCTCACCGTCCAGGGGAAGCAATCAGCCCCAGCATTTT. Its translation: CASSPSRGSNQPQHF.